The 29 T cell receptor beta chains given below trace back to one sample, sequenced in a study of low-dose radiotherapy and immunotherapy resistance in tumors (dated by TCRdb to the early 2020s). The instrument given in TCRdb is Illumina HiSeq 2500. TCRs were amplified with Phusion for 15 to 20 PCR cycles using a constant-region primer together with the adapter attached to the V primers. TCRdb cleaned the public reads at Q25 with fastp, built clones with MiXCR and kept in-frame beta chains. CDR3 protein sequences are deduplicated, and each keeps its most common genes and DNA. In this sample the table shows roughly 50,000 distinct CDR3 sequences, around a third of which occur a single time. Roughly 8.2% of the sample is in the top ten clones. The sample's time point label, decoded: after trial treatment. The treatment or condition label corresponds to: LDRT plus nivolumab, ipilimumab, low-dose cyclophosphamide and aspirin (RACIN trial).

The sequenced sample was PBMCs, obtained after low-dose radiotherapy plus immunotherapy. The receptor source for this set is a male donor with rectosigmoid adenocarcinoma.

This clonotype has a count of ten or more. This chain connects TRBV28 to TRBJ1-2; 9 bases map to TRBD1. CDR1 MDHEN and CDR2 SYDVKM come from the germline V gene. This CDR3 comprises 13 residues. J was trimmed by 6 bases and V by 6 bases; bases with no gene match: 5. The CDR3 loop reads CASRSGTGNGYTF. The CDR3 coding sequence is TGTGCCAGCAGGTCCGGGACAGGGAATGGCTACACCTTC.

There are many counts of this clonotype. The junction differs from germline at one of its ends, possibly a read error. This rearrangement joins TRBV5-3 to TRBJ1-6; D is ambiguous. TRBV5-3 is sorted into the ORF group, with uncertain function. The CDR3 totals 15 residues. The CDR3 protein is CASSFGRLNNSPLHF. CDR3 nucleotides: TGTGCCAGCAGCTTTGGACGCCTAAATAATTCACCCCTCCACTTT.

The chain carries TRBV28 and TRBJ2-5; 7 bases align to TRBD1. CDR3 length: 16 residues. After removal of 6 bases from V and 6 bases from J, the junction contained 16 bases not matched to a gene. From germline, CDR1 is MDHEN and CDR2 SYDVKM. CDR3 bases: TGTGCCAGCAGCCCATTTGACAGGGCCTCGTTAAAGACCCAGTACTTC. Protein: CASSPFDRASLKTQYF.

The chain links TRBV20-1 to TRBJ2-4; no clear D. CDR3 length: 11 amino acids. Trimming took 0 bases from V and 6 from J, leaving 3 bases between them. The germline V gene encodes CDR1 DFQATT and CDR2 SNEGSKA (reference sequence). The CDR3 loop is CSARELNIQYF. CDR3 bases: TGCAGTGCTAGAGAGTTAAACATTCAGTACTTC.

The sample holds a few counts of this clonotype. A far larger clone is one base from this, pointing to a likely read error. This chain links TRBV4-2 with TRBJ2-4, with 7 positions matching TRBD1. The DNA matches TRBJ2-7 better at its end, which makes the J call doubtful. The V gene's germline CDR1 is LGHNA and CDR2 YNFKEQ. CDR3 length: 12 residues. Here the CDR3 DNA reads TGTGCCAGCAGCTTGAGGGGGCCCGAGCAGTACTTC. It specifies CASSLRGPEQYF.

V usage is TRBV7-9 and J usage is TRBJ1-2; no clear D. Germline CDR1 SEHNR, CDR2 FQNEAQ (reference sequence). The V end was cut by 1 base, the J end by 8 bases, with 11 bases between. The CDR3 has 13 residues. CDR3 sequence (DNA): TGTGCCAGCAGCTTAGGGTCGGCTGGAGGCTACACCTTC. Translating gives CASSLGSAGGYTF.

This clonotype was seen repeatedly, ten times or more. This sequence joins TRBV7-8 and TRBJ2-3; tentative D call: TRBD2 (5 bases). Germline loops: CDR1 SGHVS, CDR2 FQNEAQ. Between the trimmed V and J ends, which lost 3 bases and 6 bases, there was a span of 10 bases. There are 13 residues in the CDR3. The CDR3 nucleotides are TGTGCCAGCAGCTTTGTGAGGACTGATACGCAGTATTTT. Amino acid sequence: CASSFVRTDTQYF. Looking up the rest from reference TRBV7-8 and TRBJ2-3 gives the full variable domain: GAGVSQSPRYKVAKRGQDVALRCDPISGHVSLFWYQQALGQGPEFLTYFQNEAQLDKSGLPSDRFFAERPEGSVSTLKIQRTQQEDSAVYLCASSFVRTDTQYFGPGTRLTVL.

This clonotype has a count of ten or more. The CDR3 DNA sequence: TGCGCCAGCAGCGGGGGACAGGTTTTCGGCTATGGCTACACCTTC. It yields the protein CASSGGQVFGYGYTF. The chain employs TRBV5-1 and TRBJ1-2; TRBD1 aligns across 8 bases. The germline CDR1 and CDR2 sequences are SGHRS and YFSETQ. This CDR3 region has 15 residues. V dropped 4 bases and J dropped 4; count of bases not matched to a gene: 9.

This clonotype was counted many times. The chain links TRBV5-4 to TRBJ2-7; 7 bases are a match to TRBD1. The germline gives CDR1 SGHNT, CDR2 YYREEE (reference sequence). J was trimmed by 2 bases and V by 4 bases; bases with no gene match: 15. The CDR3 has 17 residues. CDR3 sequence (DNA): TGTGCCAGCAGCACCTCAGCCGGCAGGGGGAATCCCTACGAGCAGTACTTC. Translation: CASSTSAGRGNPYEQYF.

The chain couples TRBV29-1 to TRBJ1-2, with 8 bases that match TRBD1. V trimming: 7 bases; J trimming: 2 bases; junction bases outside the gene matches: 6. The CDR3 length is 13 residues. Germline values: CDR1 SQVTM, CDR2 ANQGSEA. Written as DNA, the CDR3 is TGCAGCGGATTCGGACAGGGAAACTATGGCTACACCTTC. This encodes CSGFGQGNYGYTF.

At least ten counts were recorded for this clonotype. J is TRBJ1-1 and V is TRBV2; the D gene is possibly TRBD1 (5 bases). The CDR3 is 14 residues long. Trimming left V 6 bases short and J 0 bases short, with 11 bases between. Germline CDR1 and CDR2: SNHLY and FYNNEI. CDR3 sequence reads: CASRVTVMNTEAFF. The DNA of the CDR3 is TGTGCCAGCAGGGTGACAGTAATGAACACTGAAGCTTTCTTT.

In the case of this clonotype: Compared with germline, one end of the junction differs, possibly owing to a read error. The rearrangement links TRBV15 to TRBJ2-1, with 12 bases aligning to TRBD2. CDR3 length: 18 amino acids. Looked up from germline, CDR1 is LNHNV and CDR2 is YYDKDF (reference sequence). The CDR3 nucleotides are TGTGCCACCAGCAGAGGTGGACTAGCGGGACGGTCCTACGATGAGCAGTTCTTC. Protein sequence: CATSRGGLAGRSYDEQFF.

The sample holds many counts of this clonotype. This rearrangement joins TRBV7-9 to TRBJ2-3; 7 bases agree with TRBD2. Trimming cost V 4 bases and J 3 bases; bases outside gene matches: 4. This CDR3 contains 14 residues. Germline V gives CDR1 SEHNR, CDR2 FQNEAQ (reference sequence). The CDR3 DNA follows: TGTGCCAGCAGCTCCCTGGGGGGGACAGATACGCAGTATTTT. It specifies CASSSLGGTDTQYF. Full variable domain (missing parts from reference TRBV7-9 and TRBJ2-3): DTGVSQNPRHKITKRGQNVTFRCDPISEHNRLYWYRQTLGQGPEFLTYFQNEAQLEKSRLLSDRFSAERPKGSFSTLEIQRTEQGDSAMYLCASSSLGGTDTQYFGPGTRLTVL.

This clonotype was seen at least ten times. This chain joins TRBV27 and TRBJ2-5; 8 bases agree with TRBD2. The ends lost 7 bases at V and 3 bases at J; junction bases unmatched: 4. The CDR3 spans 13 residues. Germline assignment: CDR1 MNHEY and CDR2 SMNVEV (reference sequence). The CDR3 DNA is TGTGCCAGCAACGCCGGGGGGGAAGAGACCCAGTACTTC. It is translated as CASNAGGEETQYF.

There are many counts of this clonotype. The chain combines TRBV14 with TRBJ2-7; no definite D call. The CDR3 consists of 15 residues. Germline V gene data show CDR1 as SGHDN and CDR2 as FVKESK. The V end lost 4 bases, the J end lost 3 bases, and 16 bases lay between the germline ends. For the CDR3, the DNA is TGTGCCAGCAGCCTAACGGGCCTGCGAATCTACGAGCAGTACTTC. Amino acid sequence: CASSLTGLRIYEQYF.

This clonotype occurred a few times. V is TRBV5-6 and J is TRBJ2-4; no definite D call. Germline V CDR1 and CDR2: SGHDT, YYEEEE. This CDR3 is built from 16 residues. V dropped 5 bases and J dropped 1 base, with 16 bases sitting between them. CDR3 nucleotides: TGTGCCAGCAGTCTGAGAGGAAAGCCCGCCAAAAACATTCAGTACTTC. Translating gives CASSLRGKPAKNIQYF.

This chain links TRBV6-2 or TRBV6-3 with TRBJ1-1; D gene unclear. CDR1 is MNHEY and CDR2 is SVGEGT in the germline V gene. V lost 5 bases and J 0 bases, leaving 7 bases between the germline ends. This CDR3 has 13 residues. The CDR3 bases are TGTGCCAGCAGTCGAGTCATGAACACTGAAGCTTTCTTT. The encoded protein is CASSRVMNTEAFF.

About this clonotype: This sequence is one base from a far larger clone and is likely a read error. The chain links TRBV27 to TRBJ1-5; D might be TRBD1 (6 bases). There are 15 residues in the CDR3. Germline CDR1 is MNHEY and CDR2 is SMNVEV (reference sequence). In DNA form, the CDR3 reads TGTGTCAGCAGTTTACAGGGAGGGCGGAATCAGCCCCAGCATTTT. This translates into CVSSLQGGRNQPQHF.

In this sample, this clonotype turned up many times. The V and J genes are TRBV7-9 and TRBJ2-5; D is unclear. Trimming removed 2 bases from V and 5 bases from J, with 24 bases in between. Germline V gene sequence: CDR1 SEHNR, CDR2 FQNEAQ (reference sequence). The CDR3 contains 18 residues. The CDR3, as DNA: TGTGCCAGCAGCTTACTGGCAGCCATGCTCAATATCGGGGAGACCCAGTACTTC. It translates to CASSLLAAMLNIGETQYF.

The table lists this clonotype with many counts. This chain links TRBV6-2 or TRBV6-3 with TRBJ2-2; 8 bases line up with TRBD1. Germline V gene lookup returns CDR1 MNHEY and CDR2 SVGEGT. Losses at the gene ends were 5 bases for V and 6 bases for J; bases not matched to a gene: 5. The length of the CDR3 is 14 residues. The CDR3 DNA sequence: TGTGCCAGCAGTCCCGGACAGGGATCCGGGGAGCTGTTTTTT. Protein sequence: CASSPGQGSGELFF.

This clonotype occurred many times. The V gene is TRBV6-4, the J gene TRBJ2-3; TRBD2 might be the D (7 bases). The germline V gene has CDR1 MRHNA and CDR2 SNTAGT. V dropped 0 bases and J dropped 4 bases, with 11 bases sitting between them. The CDR3 extends over 15 amino acids. This chain's CDR3 is CASSDSGGPADTQYF. The CDR3 nucleotides read TGTGCCAGCAGTGACTCCGGGGGGCCGGCAGATACGCAGTATTTT.

This clonotype was detected many times. The chain is built from TRBV6-2 or TRBV6-3 and TRBJ1-1, with 7 bases that match TRBD1. The CDR3 sequence is 14 residues long. The V and J ends lost 0 bases and 5 bases, in that order; junction bases with no gene match: 3. The germline V gene has CDR1 MNHEY and CDR2 SVGEGT. The CDR3 here is CASSYSGRGTEAFF. CDR3 bases: TGTGCCAGCAGTTACTCTGGCAGGGGGACTGAAGCTTTCTTT.

The gene calls are TRBV28 and TRBJ2-7; D not resolved. In germline, CDR1 is MDHEN, CDR2 SYDVKM. Trimming took 1 base from V and 4 from J, leaving 11 bases between them. The CDR3 totals 14 residues. The CDR3 DNA follows: TGTGCCAGCAGTTTATTTGGGTATCAATACGAGCAGTACTTC. Its protein is CASSLFGYQYEQYF.

This clonotype occurred a few times. The chain recombines TRBV6-1 with TRBJ2-2; D perhaps matches TRBD1 (6 bases). Germline V gene lookup returns CDR1 MNHNS and CDR2 SASEGT. The CDR3 is 14 amino acids. V was cut by 3 bases and J by 4 bases, with 9 bases left in between. In DNA, the CDR3 is TGTGCCAGCAGTGAGCAGGGGTCCACCGGGGAGCTGTTTTTT. This gives the protein CASSEQGSTGELFF.

At least ten counts were recorded for this clonotype. V gene TRBV2 combines with J gene TRBJ2-1; 11 positions match TRBD1. Germline V lookup: CDR1 SNHLY, CDR2 FYNNEI. This CDR3 has 15 amino acids. Losses at the gene ends were 6 bases for V and 4 bases for J; bases not matched to a gene: 5. As DNA, the CDR3 is TGTGCCAGCAGAGGGACAGGGGGGTCTTACAATGAGCAGTTCTTC. It translates to CASRGTGGSYNEQFF.

The V call is TRBV6-2 or TRBV6-3, the J call TRBJ2-1; TRBD2 might be the D (5 bases). The germline V and J ends were trimmed by 8 bases and 2 bases, with 7 bases remaining between them. In germline, CDR1 is MNHEY, CDR2 SVGEGT. This CDR3 is 12 amino acids long. The CDR3 DNA follows: TGTGCCAGCGGGAGCGCCTACAATGAGCAGTTCTTC. Translation: CASGSAYNEQFF.

The chain recombines TRBV5-1 with TRBJ1-4, with D uncertain. V was cut by 0 bases and J by 4 bases, with 7 bases left in between. From germline, CDR1 is SGHRS and CDR2 YFSETQ. This CDR3 has 14 residues. CDR3 residues: CASSLGHGNEKLFF. CDR3 bases: TGCGCCAGCAGCTTGGGACACGGTAATGAAAAACTGTTTTTT.

To note about this clonotype: A far more abundant clone sits one base away, making this likely a read error. The CDR3 region is CASSPATGWTDTQYF. The DNA for the CDR3 is TGTGCCAGCAGCCCAGCCACGGGATGGACAGATACGCAGTATTTT. The chain links TRBV16 to TRBJ2-3, with D possibly being TRBD2 (5 bases). Germline V lookup: CDR1 KGHSY, CDR2 FQNENV. The length of the CDR3 is 15 residues. V lost 4 bases and J 3 bases, leaving 14 bases between the germline ends.

The chain employs TRBV15 and TRBJ1-2, with TRBD1 matching 8 bases. V trimming: 5 bases; J trimming: 4 bases; junction bases outside the gene matches: 12. The germline V gene encodes CDR1 LNHNV and CDR2 YYDKDF (reference sequence). The length of the CDR3 is 16 residues. The DNA of the CDR3 is TGTGCCACCAGCGGGGACGACAGGGGACTGAGCTATGGCTACACCTTC. This translates into CATSGDDRGLSYGYTF.